Following are 26 T cell receptor beta chains from one sample sequenced in a study of cytomegalovirus exposure and HLA in healthy donors. Primers: 60 Vbeta forward and 13 Jbeta reverse. Profiling relied on immunoSEQ multiplex PCR, and the TCRdb table lists in-frame clones only, not all of them. The sample holds some 150,000 clones, roughly 80% seen once. The specimen was PBMCs. The receptors originated from a female donor in good health and CMV-seronegative.

The chain uses TRBV18 and TRBJ2-5; 9 nucleotides match TRBD1. CDR1 is KGHSH and CDR2 is LQKENI in the germline V gene. This CDR3 contains 16 residues. Trimming at V came to 3 bases and at J to 3 bases, leaving 8 bases not matched to a gene. Here the CDR3 reads CASSPLVTGGEETQYF. The CDR3 nucleotides are TGTGCCAGCTCACCCCTTGTTACAGGGGGCGAAGAGACCCAGTACTTC.

The chain links TRBV1 to TRBJ2-7; no check of the table's D call, TRBD2, against the DNA was made. TRBV1 is an annotated pseudogene. This CDR3 spans 20 amino acids. The CDR3 nucleotides are TGCACCAGCAGCCAAGAAACTTTTGGACTAGCGGGACCCTACTCCTACGAGCAGTACTTC. Translation: CTSSQETFGLAGPYSYEQYF.

This clone is a singleton in its sample. The genes are TRBV28 and TRBJ2-5; 7 nucleotides align to TRBD1. CDR1 MDHEN and CDR2 SYDVKM come from the germline V gene. J was trimmed by 2 bases and V by 7 bases; bases with no gene match: 13. CDR3 length: 16 residues. CDR3 sequence reads: CASTPGGGENQETQYF. Written as DNA, the CDR3 is TGTGCCAGCACGCCAGGGGGTGGGGAAAATCAAGAGACCCAGTACTTC.

V usage is TRBV19 and J usage is TRBJ1-5; 7 bases are a match to TRBD1. This CDR3 is 15 amino acids long. Germline V CDR1 and CDR2: LNHDA, SQIVND (reference sequence). The trim removed 4 bases at V and 3 bases at J, leaving 6 bases unmatched. In DNA form, the CDR3 reads TGTGCCAGTAGTAGAGGGACAGAACTCAATCAGCCCCAGCATTTT. Amino acids: CASSRGTELNQPQHF.

V usage is TRBV5-3 and J usage is TRBJ1-5, with 9 bases matching TRBD1. TRBV5-3 is classed as an ORF, of uncertain function. V shed 5 bases and J 8 bases; nucleotides not matched to a gene: 8. This CDR3 is 14 amino acids long. The CDR3, as DNA: TGTGCCAGAAGTTACCGGGACAGGGATGAGCCCCAGCATTTT. It translates to CARSYRDRDEPQHF.

The chain employs TRBV7-9 and TRBJ2-7; D is possibly TRBD1 (6 bases). The CDR3 extends over 15 amino acids. Trimming removed 4 bases at V and 3 bases at J, with 16 bases between. Germline values: CDR1 SEHNR, CDR2 FQNEAQ (reference sequence). The CDR3 protein is CASSSMDSHVYEQYF. The CDR3 DNA sequence: TGTGCCAGCAGCTCAATGGACAGCCACGTCTACGAGCAGTACTTC. Using reference TRBV7-9 and TRBJ2-7 for the parts outside the CDR3, the full variable domain is DTGVSQNPRHKITKRGQNVTFRCDPISEHNRLYWYRQTLGQGPEFLTYFQNEAQLEKSRLLSDRFSAERPKGSFSTLEIQRTEQGDSAMYLCASSSMDSHVYEQYFGPGTRLTVT.

This sequence joins TRBV5-1 and TRBJ2-5; TRBD2 aligns across 7 bases. J gave up 5 bases and V 0 bases, and 10 bases lay outside the gene matches. This CDR3 comprises 16 residues. From germline, CDR1 is SGHRS and CDR2 YFSETQ. In nucleotides, the CDR3 is TGCGCCAGCAGCTTGGATGGTAGCGGGCGACTGGAGACCCAGTACTTC. Protein sequence: CASSLDGSGRLETQYF.

V usage is TRBV28 and J usage is TRBJ2-5; 7 bases match TRBD1. V trimming: 8 bases; J trimming: 0 bases; junction bases outside the gene matches: 6. There are 14 residues in the CDR3. In germline, CDR1 is MDHEN, CDR2 SYDVKM. As DNA, the CDR3 is TGTGCCAGCTACAGGGGTCCCCACCAAGAGACCCAGTACTTC. Translating gives CASYRGPHQETQYF.

The genes are TRBV28 and TRBJ2-7; the match to TRBD2 covers 9 bases. The CDR3 contains 15 residues. The V segment lost 0 bases and the J segment 2 bases; nucleotides outside the gene matches: 2. Per the germline V gene, CDR1 is MDHEN and CDR2 is SYDVKM. The CDR3 here is CASSLWLAGTYEQYF. The DNA of the CDR3 is TGTGCCAGCAGTTTATGGCTAGCGGGAACCTACGAGCAGTACTTC. Full variable domain (rest looked up from reference TRBV28 and TRBJ2-7): DVKVTQSSRYLVKRTGEKVFLECVQDMDHENMFWYRQDPGLGLRLIYFSYDVKMKEKGDIPEGYSVSREKKERFSLILESASTNQTSMYLCASSLWLAGTYEQYFGPGTRLTVT.

The chain couples TRBV25-1 to TRBJ1-2, with no clear D. Trimming took 2 bases from V and 0 from J, leaving 4 bases between them. From germline, CDR1 is MGHDK and CDR2 SYGVNS. The CDR3 is 13 amino acids. CDR3 DNA: TGTGCCAGCAGTGAAACATCTAACTATGGCTACACCTTC. Protein: CASSETSNYGYTF.

The gene calls are TRBV5-4 and TRBJ2-5, with D possibly being TRBD1 (6 bases). The ends were cut back, 4 bases at V and 6 bases at J, with 22 bases in the middle. The CDR3 has 16 residues. Germline values: CDR1 SGHNT, CDR2 YYREEE (reference sequence). The CDR3 DNA is TGTGCCAGCAGCCAACTGAAACAGACAGGTCACCAGACCCAGTACTTC. The encoded protein is CASSQLKQTGHQTQYF.

This clone turned up a few times. The genes are TRBV23-1 and TRBJ1-1, with 7 bases fitting TRBD1. TRBV23-1 is an ORF, and what it does is uncertain. V dropped 6 bases and J dropped 6; count of bases not matched to a gene: 19. The CDR3 is made up of 17 amino acids. The CDR3 nucleotides are TGCGCCAGCAGCCCGCGCGAGAAAGGGGGCGCCGGAGCTGAAGCTTTCTTT. It translates to CASSPREKGGAGAEAFF.

This clone was observed a handful of times. The chain joins TRBV27 to TRBJ2-7; the match to TRBD2 covers 14 bases. Germline CDR1 reads MNHEY; CDR2 reads SMNVEV (reference sequence). This CDR3 spans 22 amino acids. The junction had 21 bases not matched to a gene; V was cut back by 2 bases and J by 3 bases. Here the CDR3 reads CASSLTRCPSRLAGGPYYEQYF. In DNA, the CDR3 is TGTGCCAGCAGTTTAACTCGATGCCCTTCTAGACTAGCGGGAGGGCCGTACTACGAGCAGTACTTC.

This chain joins TRBV2 and TRBJ2-1, with TRBD2 matching 7 bases. CDR1 is SNHLY, CDR2 FYNNEI, per germline. This CDR3 is built from 16 residues. With V trimmed by 7 bases and J by 5 bases, 14 bases remained unmatched. CDR3 in amino acids: CASTSPALAGHNEQFF. The CDR3 nucleotides read TGTGCCAGCACCTCGCCGGCATTAGCGGGCCACAATGAGCAGTTCTTC.

This clone was seen only a few times. The rearrangement uses TRBV5-6 and TRBJ2-5; D is possibly TRBD2 (6 bases). The V gene's germline CDR1 is SGHDT and CDR2 YYEEEE. CDR3 length: 14 residues. Trimming removed 3 bases at V and 7 bases at J, with 16 bases between. CDR3 in DNA: TGTGCCAGCAGCTCGGGACTCGGGAGTGGGACCCAGTACTTC. Translation: CASSSGLGSGTQYF.

V gene TRBV5-1 combines with J gene TRBJ2-2, with 7 nucleotides matching TRBD1. CDR3 size: 14 residues. Germline V gene sequence: CDR1 SGHRS, CDR2 YFSETQ. Trimming removed 5 bases from V and 6 bases from J; junction bases left unmatched: 7. In DNA form, the CDR3 reads TGCGCCAGCAGAACAGGGGAAGGGGCCGGGGAGCTGTTTTTT. Amino acid sequence: CASRTGEGAGELFF.

This clone has only a few counts. V is TRBV28 and J is TRBJ2-7; D is possibly TRBD2 (5 bases). From germline, CDR1 is MDHEN and CDR2 SYDVKM. The ends were cut back, 6 bases at V and 0 bases at J, with 15 bases in the middle. There are 15 residues in the CDR3. The CDR3 region is CASSPEGLSSYEQYF. The CDR3 DNA reads TGTGCCAGCAGCCCCGAGGGCCTTAGCTCCTACGAGCAGTACTTC.

J is TRBJ1-5 and V is TRBV6-4; D not certain. The germline V gene encodes CDR1 MRHNA and CDR2 SNTAGT. Between the trimmed V and J ends, which lost 0 bases and 0 bases, there was a span of 6 bases. This CDR3 comprises 15 residues. The CDR3: CASSDSPYSNQPQHF. The CDR3 bases are TGTGCCAGCAGTGACTCCCCTTATAGCAATCAGCCCCAGCATTTT.

Only a few counts were recorded for this clone. V gene TRBV5-4 combines with J gene TRBJ1-2; D perhaps matches TRBD1 (5 bases). Per the germline V gene, CDR1 is SGHNT and CDR2 is YYREEE (reference sequence). V was trimmed by 2 bases and J by 7 bases, leaving 15 bases between them. This CDR3 spans 14 amino acids. CDR3 DNA: TGTGCCAGCAGCTTCCCCGGGGGGGGTGTTGGCTACACCTTC. Its translation is CASSFPGGGVGYTF.

This clone was found a few times. The rearrangement links TRBV19 to TRBJ2-1; D not certain. V was trimmed by 5 bases and J by 9 bases, leaving 11 bases between them. CDR3 length equals 12 residues. Germline V gene lookup returns CDR1 LNHDA and CDR2 SQIVND (reference sequence). CDR3 residues: CASSVQWSEQFF. The CDR3 DNA is TGTGCCAGTAGTGTGCAGTGGAGTGAGCAGTTCTTC. Full variable domain (outside the CDR3, taken from reference TRBV19 and TRBJ2-1): DGGITQSPKYLFRKEGQNVTLSCEQNLNHDAMYWYRQDPGQGLRLIYYSQIVNDFQKGDIAEGYSVSREKKESFPLTVTSAQKNPTAFYLCASSVQWSEQFFGPGTRLTVL.

This chain links TRBV4-1 with TRBJ2-5; no clear D. V lost 1 base and J 5 bases, leaving 8 bases between the germline ends. The germline CDR1 and CDR2 sequences are MGHRA and YSYEKL. This CDR3 spans 13 amino acids. CDR3 nucleotide sequence: TGCGCCAGCAGCCAAGGCGCGCTGGAGACCCAGTACTTC. It is translated as CASSQGALETQYF.

The chain combines TRBV29-1 with TRBJ1-2, with 7 bases identical to TRBD1. The CDR3 consists of 14 residues. The V gene's germline CDR1 is SQVTM and CDR2 ANQGSEA. The trim removed 6 bases at V and 8 bases at J, leaving 15 bases unmatched. The CDR3 is CSVPPTGPNWGYTF. In DNA form, the CDR3 reads TGCAGCGTCCCCCCGACAGGGCCTAACTGGGGCTACACCTTC.

The chain links TRBV28 to TRBJ2-7, with 7 positions matching TRBD1. V trimming: 3 bases; J trimming: 7 bases; junction bases outside the gene matches: 18. Per the germline V gene, CDR1 is MDHEN and CDR2 is SYDVKM. The CDR3 covers 17 residues. The CDR3 protein is CASSLDHRGSSFREQYF. As DNA, the CDR3 is TGTGCCAGCAGTTTGGACCACAGGGGTAGCTCTTTTCGAGAGCAGTACTTC.

This sequence joins TRBV5-1 and TRBJ2-7, with TRBD1 matching 9 bases. The CDR3 sequence is 14 residues long. Germline assignment: CDR1 SGHRS and CDR2 YFSETQ. Losses at the gene ends were 4 bases for V and 3 bases for J; bases not matched to a gene: 5. The CDR3 sequence: CASSTTTGGYEQYF. CDR3 coding DNA: TGCGCCAGCAGCACTACGACAGGGGGCTACGAGCAGTACTTC.

The chain has TRBV19 and TRBJ2-6; a weak D match, TRBD2 (5 bases). This CDR3 has 19 amino acids. The V end was cut by 4 bases, the J end by 4 bases, with 23 bases between. Germline-derived CDR1 and CDR2 are LNHDA and SQIVND (reference sequence). The CDR3 protein is CASSTAFLGAPGGANVLTF. DNA of the CDR3: TGTGCCAGTAGTACTGCCTTTTTGGGCGCCCCGGGGGGGGCCAACGTCCTGACTTTC. The whole variable domain, remainder taken from reference TRBV19 and TRBJ2-6, is DGGITQSPKYLFRKEGQNVTLSCEQNLNHDAMYWYRQDPGQGLRLIYYSQIVNDFQKGDIAEGYSVSREKKESFPLTVTSAQKNPTAFYLCASSTAFLGAPGGANVLTFGAGSRLTVL.

The chain employs TRBV27 and TRBJ2-7; no reliable D call. CDR1 is MNHEY, CDR2 SMNVEV, per germline (reference sequence). V lost 5 bases and J 0 bases, leaving 11 bases between the germline ends. This CDR3 is built from 14 residues. The CDR3 reads CASSVTGSSYEQYF. The DNA for the CDR3 is TGTGCCAGCAGTGTTACGGGTAGCTCCTACGAGCAGTACTTC.